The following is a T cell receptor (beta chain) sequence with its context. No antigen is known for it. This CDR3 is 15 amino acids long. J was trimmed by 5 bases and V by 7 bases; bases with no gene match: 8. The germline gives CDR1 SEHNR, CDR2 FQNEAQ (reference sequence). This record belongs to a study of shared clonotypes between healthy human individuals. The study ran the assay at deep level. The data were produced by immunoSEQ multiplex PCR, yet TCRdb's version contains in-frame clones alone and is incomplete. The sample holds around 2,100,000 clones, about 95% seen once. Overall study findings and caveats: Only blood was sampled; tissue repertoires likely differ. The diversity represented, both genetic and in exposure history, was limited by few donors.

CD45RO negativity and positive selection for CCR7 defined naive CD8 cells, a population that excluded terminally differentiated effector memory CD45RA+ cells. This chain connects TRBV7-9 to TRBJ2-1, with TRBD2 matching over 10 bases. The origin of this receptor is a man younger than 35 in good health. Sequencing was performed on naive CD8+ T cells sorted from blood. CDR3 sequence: CASIPSGRDNNEQFF. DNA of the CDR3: TGTGCCAGCATCCCAAGCGGGAGGGATAACAATGAGCAGTTCTTC.